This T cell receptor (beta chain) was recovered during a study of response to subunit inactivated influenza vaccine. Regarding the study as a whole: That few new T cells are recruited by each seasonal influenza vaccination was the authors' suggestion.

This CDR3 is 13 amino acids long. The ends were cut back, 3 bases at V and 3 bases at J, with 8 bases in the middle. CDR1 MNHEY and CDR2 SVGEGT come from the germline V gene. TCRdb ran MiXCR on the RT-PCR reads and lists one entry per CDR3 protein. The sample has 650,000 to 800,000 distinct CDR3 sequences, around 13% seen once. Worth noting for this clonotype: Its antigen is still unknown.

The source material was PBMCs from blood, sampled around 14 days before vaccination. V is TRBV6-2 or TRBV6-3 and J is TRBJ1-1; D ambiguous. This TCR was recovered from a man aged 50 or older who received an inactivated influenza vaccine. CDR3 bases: TGTGCCAGCAGTTATAAGGGAGACACTGAAGCTTTCTTT. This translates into CASSYKGDTEAFF.